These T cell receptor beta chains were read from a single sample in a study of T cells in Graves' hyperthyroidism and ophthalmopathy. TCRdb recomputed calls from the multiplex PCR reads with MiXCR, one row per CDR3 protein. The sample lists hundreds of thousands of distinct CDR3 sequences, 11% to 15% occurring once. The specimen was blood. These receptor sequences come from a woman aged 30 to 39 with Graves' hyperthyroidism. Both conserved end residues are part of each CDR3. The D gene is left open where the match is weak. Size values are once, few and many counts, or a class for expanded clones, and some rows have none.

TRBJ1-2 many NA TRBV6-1 CASSGEEKIYGYTF TGTGCCAGCAGTGGGGAGGAGAAAATTTATGGCTACACCTTC
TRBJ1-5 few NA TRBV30 CAWTQPERGAQPQHF TGTGCCTGGACCCAACCCGAACGGGGAGCTCAGCCCCAGCATTTT
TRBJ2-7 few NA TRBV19 CPRDPCMNEQYF TGTCCCCGGGACCCTTGTATGAACGAGCAGTACTTC
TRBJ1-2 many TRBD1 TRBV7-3 CASSSTGSGHGYTF TGTGCCAGCAGCTCGACAGGGAGTGGCCATGGCTACACCTTC
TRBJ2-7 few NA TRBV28 CASSFLGTGYEQYF TGTGCCAGCAGTTTTTTAGGGACGGGCTACGAGCAGTACTTC
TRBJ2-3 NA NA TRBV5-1 CASSLGVRYTDTQYF TGCGCCAGCAGCTTGGGCGTCAGATACACAGATACGCAGTATTTT
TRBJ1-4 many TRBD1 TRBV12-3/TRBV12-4 CASSPGQGREKLFF TGTGCCAGCAGTCCGGGACAGGGTCGTGAAAAACTGTTTTTT
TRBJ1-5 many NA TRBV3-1 CASSQAIHQPQHF TGTGCCAGCAGCCAAGCGATTCATCAGCCCCAGCATTTT
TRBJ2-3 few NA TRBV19 CASSPPLTGSDTQYF TGTGCCAGTAGCCCCCCTCTCACAGGGTCCGATACGCAGTATTTT
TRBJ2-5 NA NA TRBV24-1 CATSDRTGRAMETQYF TGTGCCACCAGTGATAGGACAGGGAGGGCCATGGAGACCCAGTACTTC
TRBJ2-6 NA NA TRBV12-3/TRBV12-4 CASSLGSRWAF TGTGCCAGCAGTTTGGGGTCTAGGTGGGCTTTC
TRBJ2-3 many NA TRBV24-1 CATSDQEGMTDTQYF TGTGCCACCAGTGATCAAGAGGGAATGACAGATACGCAGTATTTT
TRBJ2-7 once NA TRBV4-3 CASSQEARGPTYEQYF TGCGCCAGCAGCCAAGAAGCGCGGGGTCCAACCTACGAGCAGTACTTC
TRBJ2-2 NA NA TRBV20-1 CSAIPSSELNTGELFF TGCAGTGCTATTCCATCTAGCGAGTTGAACACCGGGGAGCTGTTTTTT
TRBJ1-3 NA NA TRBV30 CAWSEEISSGNTIYF TGTGCCTGGAGTGAGGAGATCTCCTCTGGAAACACCATATATTTT
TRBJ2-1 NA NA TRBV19 CASSILGHNEQFF TGTGCCAGTAGTATACTAGGCCACAATGAGCAGTTCTTC
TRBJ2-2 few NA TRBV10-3 CAIRPDRNTGELFF TGTGCCATCAGGCCGGACAGGAACACCGGGGAGCTGTTTTTT
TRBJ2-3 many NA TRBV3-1 CASSQVPESSTDTQYF TGTGCCAGCAGCCAAGTCCCTGAATCTAGCACAGATACGCAGTATTTT
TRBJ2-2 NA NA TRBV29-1 CSVDEGTDGELFF TGCAGCGTTGATGAGGGTACGGACGGGGAGCTGTTTTTT
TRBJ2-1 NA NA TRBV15 CATSRRGDEQFF TGTGCCACCAGCAGAAGAGGCGATGAGCAGTTCTTC
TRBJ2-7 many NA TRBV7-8 CASSPRGLGVIDVTYEQYF TGTGCCAGCAGCCCTAGGGGTCTTGGCGTGATCGATGTAACCTACGAGCAGTACTTC
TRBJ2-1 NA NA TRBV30 CAWDGTLYNEQFF TGTGCCTGGGATGGGACTTTATACAATGAGCAGTTCTTC
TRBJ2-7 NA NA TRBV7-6 CATSLGSLSYEQYF TGTGCCACCAGCTTAGGCTCCCTTTCCTACGAGCAGTACTTC
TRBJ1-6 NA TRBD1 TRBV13 CASSLGDRDVSPLHF TGTGCCAGCAGCTTGGGTGACAGGGACGTTTCACCCCTCCACTTT
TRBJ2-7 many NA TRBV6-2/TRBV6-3 CASSFGISYEQYF TGTGCCAGCAGTTTCGGGATCTCCTACGAGCAGTACTTC
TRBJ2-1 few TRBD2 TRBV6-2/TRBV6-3 CASSRTSGRYEQFF TGTGCCAGCAGCCGGACTAGCGGGAGGTATGAGCAGTTCTTC
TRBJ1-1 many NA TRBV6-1 CASSSKWGNTEAFF TGTGCCAGCAGTTCCAAGTGGGGCAACACTGAAGCTTTCTTT
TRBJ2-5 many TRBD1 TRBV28 CASSKNQGVQETQYF TGTGCCAGCAGTAAGAACCAGGGGGTCCAAGAGACCCAGTACTTC
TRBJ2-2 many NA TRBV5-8 CASSLLGGDYTGELFF TGTGCCAGCAGCTTGTTGGGAGGAGATTACACCGGGGAGCTGTTTTTT
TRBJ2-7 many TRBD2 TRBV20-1 CSALLPSGLVYEQYF TGCAGTGCTCTATTACCTAGCGGACTTGTCTACGAGCAGTACTTC
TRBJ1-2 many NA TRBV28 CASSSEPYGYTF TGTGCCAGCAGTTCAGAACCCTATGGCTACACCTTC
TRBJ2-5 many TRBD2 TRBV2 CASGESGIQETQYF TGTGCCAGCGGAGAAAGCGGGATACAAGAGACCCAGTACTTC
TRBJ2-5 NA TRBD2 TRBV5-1 CASSPLAGHSQETQYF TGCGCCAGCAGCCCACTAGCGGGCCACTCCCAAGAGACCCAGTACTTC
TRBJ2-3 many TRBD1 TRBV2 CAGQAVGSDGTDTQYF TGTGCCGGACAGGCCGTGGGCTCCGACGGCACAGATACGCAGTATTTT
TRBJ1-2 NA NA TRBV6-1 CASSAAGTTNYGYTF TGTGCCAGCAGCGCCGCCGGGACAACTAACTATGGCTACACCTTC
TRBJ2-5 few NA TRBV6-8 CAITPGQPQETQYF TGTGCCATCACCCCCGGACAGCCCCAAGAGACCCAGTACTTC
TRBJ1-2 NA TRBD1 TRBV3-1 CASSQGDRYGYTF TGTGCCAGCAGCCAAGGGGACAGGTATGGCTACACCTTC
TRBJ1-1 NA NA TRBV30 CAQRGAGSNTEAFF TGTGCCCAAAGGGGGGCTGGATCGAACACTGAAGCTTTCTTT
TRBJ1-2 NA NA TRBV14 CASSPRGTRRVGYTF TGTGCCAGCAGCCCTAGGGGGACACGGAGGGTAGGCTACACCTTC
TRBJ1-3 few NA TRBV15 CATSTKYGSGNTIYF TGTGCCACCAGCACCAAATACGGCTCTGGAAACACCATATATTTT
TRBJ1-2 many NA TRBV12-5 CASGLVLSSREDNYGYTF TGTGCTAGTGGTTTGGTACTGAGTTCCAGGGAGGACAACTATGGCTACACCTTC
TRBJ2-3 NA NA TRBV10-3 CAISRQVSWGTDTQYF TGTGCCATCAGTCGACAGGTCTCATGGGGCACAGATACGCAGTATTTT
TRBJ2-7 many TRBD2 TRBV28 CASGVGGTTSYEQYF TGTGCCAGCGGGGTGGGGGGGACCACCTCCTACGAGCAGTACTTC
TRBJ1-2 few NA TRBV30 CAWSVSGRDGYTF TGTGCCTGGAGTGTATCGGGGCGGGATGGCTACACCTTC
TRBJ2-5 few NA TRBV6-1 CASSYSGAQGETQYF TGTGCCAGCAGTTACAGCGGGGCACAGGGTGAGACCCAGTACTTC
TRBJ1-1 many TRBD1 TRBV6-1 CASSFGQGAEDTEAFF TGTGCCAGCAGTTTCGGACAGGGGGCTGAGGACACTGAAGCTTTCTTT
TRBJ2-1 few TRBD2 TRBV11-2 CASSLGGGTSVYNEQFF TGTGCCAGCAGCTTGGGGGGCGGGACTAGCGTCTACAATGAGCAGTTCTTC
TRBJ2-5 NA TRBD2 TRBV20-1 CSARDLGTRLQETQYF TGCAGTGCTAGAGATTTGGGGACTAGGTTACAAGAGACCCAGTACTTC
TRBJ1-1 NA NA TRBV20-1 CSASTDEAFF TGCAGTGCTTCGACAGATGAAGCTTTCTTT
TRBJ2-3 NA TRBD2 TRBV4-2 CASSQDSASGSADTQYF TGTGCCAGCAGCCAAGATTCGGCTAGCGGGAGTGCCGATACGCAGTATTTT
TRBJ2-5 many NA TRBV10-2 CASQQLQETQYF TGCGCCAGTCAACAGCTCCAAGAGACCCAGTACTTC